These 13 T cell receptor beta chains came from one sample sequenced in a study of neurological immune-mediated disorders. A single record per CDR3 protein comes from TCRdb applying MiXCR to the 5' RACE reads. This sample has 65,000 to 85,000 distinct CDR3 sequences, with approximately 3.4% found just once. Sample: PBMCs. The source of these receptors is a woman between 50 and 59 years old with multiple sclerosis.

J is TRBJ2-7 and V is TRBV5-1; a weak D match, TRBD1 (6 bases). V dropped 3 bases and J dropped 5 bases, with 15 bases sitting between them. CDR3 length equals 14 residues. CDR1 SGHRS and CDR2 YFSETQ come from the germline V gene. CDR3 nucleotide sequence: TGCGCCAGCAGCTCGTACGCAGGGGTGGACGAGCAGTACTTC. Protein sequence: CASSSYAGVDEQYF.

This clonotype was seen at least ten times. V and J are TRBV20-1 and TRBJ1-2, with D unresolved. The germline CDR1 and CDR2 sequences are DFQATT and SNEGSKA (reference sequence). The V end lost 0 bases, the J end lost 0 bases, and 8 bases lay between the germline ends. This CDR3 contains 14 residues. The CDR3 sequence is CSARESRTNYGYTF. CDR3 nucleotide sequence: TGCAGTGCTAGAGAGTCGCGGACTAACTATGGCTACACCTTC.

This clonotype was seen many times. V and J are TRBV12-3 or TRBV12-4 and TRBJ2-3; D is ambiguous. This CDR3 region has 14 residues. V was pared by 1 base and J by 1 base, with 6 bases between. CDR3 in amino acids: CASSLGDGTDTQYF. Written as DNA, the CDR3 is TGTGCCAGCAGTTTAGGGGATGGCACAGATACGCAGTATTTT.

This clonotype was recorded many times. The V and J genes are TRBV5-1 and TRBJ2-1, with 8 bases that match TRBD2. Trimming took 4 bases from V and 5 from J; bases not matched to a gene: 11. Germline V CDR1 and CDR2: SGHRS, YFSETQ. The CDR3 is 16 amino acids. Written as DNA, the CDR3 is TGCGCCAGCAGCCCGAGGAGCGGGGGCGAGAACAATGAGCAGTTCTTC. It yields the protein CASSPRSGGENNEQFF.

This clonotype showed up just a few times. The CDR3 loop is CSVWAGGFYEQYF. The CDR3 DNA reads TGCAGCGTCTGGGCGGGAGGCTTCTACGAGCAGTACTTC. This chain connects TRBV29-1 to TRBJ2-7; 8 nucleotides match TRBD2. There are 13 residues in the CDR3. The germline CDR1 and CDR2 sequences are SQVTM and ANQGSEA. The V and J ends lost 6 bases and 3 bases, in that order; junction bases with no gene match: 7.

This clonotype was counted many times. The CDR3: CASSLTPSPYNEQFF. CDR3 in DNA: TGTGCCAGCAGCCTGACCCCAAGCCCATACAATGAGCAGTTCTTC. This chain connects TRBV27 to TRBJ2-1; D call uncertain. CDR3 length equals 15 residues. Trimming left V 6 bases short and J 4 bases short, with 16 bases between. The germline gives CDR1 MNHEY, CDR2 SMNVEV (reference sequence).

In its sample, this clonotype was seen many times. The chain uses TRBV27 and TRBJ2-5, with 10 positions matching TRBD2. The CDR3 loop spans 15 amino acids. Germline CDR1 is MNHEY and CDR2 is SMNVEV (reference sequence). V shed 8 bases and J 6 bases; nucleotides not matched to a gene: 12. In nucleotides, the CDR3 is TGTGCCAGCGGGTGGCCTAGCGGGAGTAGGAAGACCCAGTACTTC. Amino acid sequence: CASGWPSGSRKTQYF.

At least ten counts were recorded for this clonotype. The rearrangement uses TRBV20-1 and TRBJ1-2; TRBD1 is a possible D gene (6 bases). Trimming pared 0 bases from V and 7 bases from J, leaving 27 bases between. CDR3 length: 18 amino acids. In germline, CDR1 is DFQATT, CDR2 SNEGSKA (reference sequence). The CDR3 DNA reads as TGCAGTGCTAGAGACATCCTAGGGGGGCGCAGGATCCTGTTTGGCTACACCTTC. Residues: CSARDILGGRRILFGYTF.

The table lists this clonotype with many counts. The chain couples TRBV25-1 to TRBJ1-1, with D possibly matching TRBD1 (5 bases). The CDR3 contains 14 residues. V lost 7 bases and J lost 5, with 17 bases in between. Germline loops: CDR1 MGHDK, CDR2 SYGVNS. Here the CDR3 DNA reads TGTGCCAGCATTCCCGGGGCGGCCAGGACTGAAGCTTTCTTT. It encodes CASIPGAARTEAFF.

This clonotype was observed many times. The rearrangement joins TRBV7-2 to TRBJ1-4; unclear D gene. V was shortened by 6 bases and J by 4 bases, with 15 bases between the two germline ends. The length of the CDR3 is 15 residues. The V gene's germline CDR1 is SGHTA and CDR2 FQGNSA. CDR3 bases: TGTGCCAGCAGTCAGACCGGGATCAATAATGAAAAACTGTTTTTT. It specifies CASSQTGINNEKLFF. Using reference TRBV7-2 and TRBJ1-4 for the parts outside the CDR3, the full variable domain is GAGVSQSPSNKVTEKGKDVELRCDPISGHTALYWYRQSLGQGLEFLIYFQGNSAPDKSGLPSDRFSAERTGGSVSTLTIQRTQQEDSAVYLCASSQTGINNEKLFFGSGTQLSVL.

A note on this clonotype: Possible read error: a much larger clone is one base away. This chain connects TRBV20-1 to TRBJ1-6; D is ambiguous. This CDR3 comprises 16 residues. The germline V gene encodes CDR1 DFQATT and CDR2 SNEGSKA (reference sequence). CDR3 sequence: CSARARNGRNNSPLNF. The CDR3 DNA reads TGCAGTGCTAGAGCTCGGAACGGCAGAAACAATTCACCCCTCAACTTT.

This clonotype was seen repeatedly, ten times or more. The J gene is TRBJ1-2, the V gene TRBV2; TRBD1 is a possible D gene (5 bases). The V end lost 9 bases, the J end lost 2 bases, and 19 bases lay between the germline ends. The CDR3 consists of 15 residues. Germline assignment: CDR1 SNHLY and CDR2 FYNNEI. The CDR3 region has the DNA TGTGCCAGTAATCAAGACAGCCGATTAAACTATGGCTACACCTTC. Translation gives CASNQDSRLNYGYTF.

This clonotype was detected a few times. This rearrangement joins TRBV5-1 to TRBJ2-5, with 14 bases lining up with TRBD2. Unmatched junction bases numbered 9, after V lost 4 bases and J lost 4 bases. Germline-derived CDR1 and CDR2 are SGHRS and YFSETQ. CDR3 length equals 17 residues. The CDR3 sequence is CASSPGTSGSGLETQYF. The DNA of the CDR3 is TGCGCCAGCAGCCCAGGGACTAGCGGGAGTGGGCTAGAGACCCAGTACTTC.